The source of this TCR beta chain is a study of T cell responses to AZD1222 COVID-19 vaccine. Study-wide points: Spike-specific TCR depth and breadth grew after two AZD1222 doses. Repertoire sampling occurred only after the peak T cell response. Among those given AZD1222, only five or six were seropositive at baseline.

With respect to this clone: No antigen is known for it.

Clones were sequenced by immunoSEQ multiplex PCR, and TCRdb holds only the in-frame ones, with some missing. Of about 160,000 clones in the sample, 75% to 90% were seen once. The material was peripheral blood, obtained on day 0 of AZD1222 vaccination. The receptor's source is an adult in good health.

The CDR3 protein is CASSGGGANTDTQYF. DNA for the CDR3: TGTGCCAGCAGCGGCGGGGGGGCCAACACAGATACGCAGTATTTT. The J gene is TRBJ2-3, the V gene TRBV9; 9 nucleotides agree with TRBD2. CDR1 is SGDLS and CDR2 is YYNGEE in the germline V gene. The V and J ends lost 3 bases and 2 bases, in that order; junction bases with no gene match: 4. CDR3 length: 15 amino acids.